A selection of T cell receptor beta chains follows, all from one sample in a study of technical replicates of blood from several donors. Profiled with immunoSEQ multiplex PCR; TCRdb holds only in-frame clones, not every one. The data contain about 57,000 clones, around 84% of them singletons. The sample was PBMCs. The source of these receptors is a human donor in good health. Some clones in this sample may be carry-over from other donors' samples. The CDR3 runs from the conserved cysteine through the conserved F or W. D genes are given only for firm matches. Some rows have no size entry. The others give once, few or many, or a class for an expanded clone.

D gene: TRBD2
CDR3 length: 14
V gene: TRBV13
J gene: TRBJ2-7
clone size: once
CDR3 protein: CASRRAGETTEQYF
CDR3 DNA: TGTGCCAGCAGAAGAGCGGGAGAAACTACTGAGCAGTACTTC

D gene: -
CDR3 length: 15
V gene: TRBV19
J gene: TRBJ1-1
clone size: -
CDR3 protein: CASRTGGGQPTEAFF
CDR3 DNA: TGTGCCAGTAGGACTGGGGGGGGGCAGCCCACTGAAGCTTTCTTT

D gene: -
CDR3 length: 14
V gene: TRBV25-1
J gene: TRBJ1-2
clone size: -
CDR3 protein: CASSDRYISSGYTF
CDR3 DNA: TGTGCCAGCAGTGACCGATACATAAGTTCGGGCTACACCTTC

D gene: -
CDR3 length: 18
V gene: TRBV19
J gene: TRBJ1-4
clone size: -
CDR3 protein: CATSAAPALAVTNEKLFF
CDR3 DNA: TGTGCCACCTCGGCGGCCCCTGCACTCGCCGTCACTAATGAAAAACTGTTTTTT

D gene: -
CDR3 length: 14
V gene: TRBV7-6
J gene: TRBJ1-1
clone size: -
CDR3 protein: CASSLADSNTEAFF
CDR3 DNA: TGTGCCAGCAGCTTAGCGGACTCGAACACTGAAGCTTTCTTT

D gene: -
CDR3 length: 14
V gene: TRBV10-3
J gene: TRBJ1-1
clone size: -
CDR3 protein: CAISEPPGPAGAFF
CDR3 DNA: TGTGCCATCAGTGAGCCACCGGGCCCCGCGGGAGCTTTCTTT

D gene: TRBD2
CDR3 length: 17
V gene: TRBV4-1
J gene: TRBJ2-7
clone size: once
CDR3 protein: CASSQAPGLAGGYEQYF
CDR3 DNA: TGCGCCAGCAGCCAGGCTCCGGGACTAGCGGGGGGTTACGAGCAGTACTTC

D gene: -
CDR3 length: 13
V gene: TRBV18
J gene: TRBJ1-5
clone size: -
CDR3 protein: CASSEGYSQPQHF
CDR3 DNA: TGTGCCAGCTCCGAGGGATACAGTCAGCCCCAGCATTTT

D gene: -
CDR3 length: 16
V gene: TRBV5-6
J gene: TRBJ1-5
clone size: once
CDR3 protein: CASSLTGTLSNQPQHF
CDR3 DNA: TGTGCCAGCAGCTTGACAGGCACTTTAAGCAATCAGCCCCAGCATTTT

D gene: TRBD2
CDR3 length: 18
V gene: TRBV2
J gene: TRBJ2-2
clone size: once
CDR3 protein: CASSDRLAAGPNTGELFF
CDR3 DNA: TGTGCCAGCAGTGATCGACTAGCGGCGGGGCCGAACACCGGGGAGCTGTTTTTT

D gene: TRBD1
CDR3 length: 13
V gene: TRBV10-3
J gene: TRBJ1-2
clone size: -
CDR3 protein: CAITTDRGLGYTF
CDR3 DNA: TGTGCCATCACCACCGACAGGGGGCTTGGCTACACCTTC

D gene: -
CDR3 length: 15
V gene: TRBV11-3
J gene: TRBJ1-2
clone size: -
CDR3 protein: CASSLAGQTSYGYTF
CDR3 DNA: TGTGCCAGCAGCTTAGCCGGACAGACTTCCTATGGCTACACCTTC

D gene: -
CDR3 length: 15
V gene: TRBV19
J gene: TRBJ2-4
clone size: -
CDR3 protein: CASAPGHTDKNIQYF
CDR3 DNA: TGTGCCAGTGCCCCGGGACACACGGACAAAAACATTCAGTACTTC

D gene: -
CDR3 length: 16
V gene: TRBV30
J gene: TRBJ1-3
clone size: -
CDR3 protein: CAWSSTGIASGNTIYF
CDR3 DNA: TGTGCCTGGAGTTCGACGGGGATTGCCTCTGGAAACACCATATATTTT

D gene: -
CDR3 length: 15
V gene: TRBV18
J gene: TRBJ1-2
clone size: -
CDR3 protein: CASSTTGTTNYGYTF
CDR3 DNA: TGTGCCAGCTCTACAACCGGGACAACTAACTATGGCTACACCTTC

D gene: -
CDR3 length: 16
V gene: TRBV4-2
J gene: TRBJ2-7
clone size: -
CDR3 protein: CASSQDVTGLLYEQYF
CDR3 DNA: TGTGCCAGCAGCCAAGATGTCACAGGGCTCCTGTACGAGCAGTACTTC

D gene: -
CDR3 length: 13
V gene: TRBV5-1
J gene: TRBJ1-2
clone size: once
CDR3 protein: CASSLEPGFGYTF
CDR3 DNA: TGCGCCAGCAGCTTGGAGCCGGGGTTTGGCTACACCTTC

D gene: TRBD2
CDR3 length: 14
V gene: TRBV6-1
J gene: TRBJ2-5
clone size: -
CDR3 protein: CASSDSASGAPPYF
CDR3 DNA: TGTGCCAGCAGTGATTCCGCTAGCGGAGCCCCTCCGTACTTC

D gene: -
CDR3 length: 15
V gene: TRBV11-3
J gene: TRBJ2-5
clone size: -
CDR3 protein: CASSFGGGDGETQYF
CDR3 DNA: TGTGCCAGCAGCTTCGGCGGGGGCGATGGGGAGACCCAGTACTTC

D gene: -
CDR3 length: 14
V gene: TRBV4-2
J gene: TRBJ2-1
clone size: -
CDR3 protein: CASSSSGGYNEQFF
CDR3 DNA: TGTGCCAGCAGCTCAAGCGGAGGTTACAATGAGCAGTTCTTC

D gene: -
CDR3 length: 18
V gene: TRBV1
J gene: TRBJ2-7
clone size: -
CDR3 protein: CTSSHGGDLSGRPYEQYF
CDR3 DNA: TGCACCAGCAGCCACGGGGGGGACCTTAGCGGGAGGCCTTACGAGCAGTACTTC

D gene: TRBD2
CDR3 length: 13
V gene: TRBV19
J gene: TRBJ2-7
clone size: -
CDR3 protein: CASKPAGGDEQYF
CDR3 DNA: TGTGCCAGTAAACCAGCGGGAGGGGACGAGCAGTACTTC

D gene: TRBD2
CDR3 length: 18
V gene: TRBV15
J gene: TRBJ2-3
clone size: -
CDR3 protein: CATSRASSGGRSTDTQYF
CDR3 DNA: TGTGCCACCAGCAGAGCTTCTAGCGGGGGGAGGAGCACAGATACGCAGTATTTT

D gene: TRBD1
CDR3 length: 16
V gene: TRBV7-2
J gene: TRBJ2-5
clone size: -
CDR3 protein: CASSLDRQGRVETQYF
CDR3 DNA: TGTGCCAGCAGCTTAGACAGACAGGGACGTGTAGAGACCCAGTACTTC

D gene: -
CDR3 length: 13
V gene: TRBV19
J gene: TRBJ1-5
clone size: -
CDR3 protein: CASSIVGAQPQHF
CDR3 DNA: TGTGCCAGTAGTATCGTAGGGGCCCAGCCCCAGCATTTT

D gene: TRBD1
CDR3 length: 13
V gene: TRBV15
J gene: TRBJ1-2
clone size: -
CDR3 protein: CATSRGQAYGYTF
CDR3 DNA: TGTGCCACCAGCAGGGGACAGGCCTATGGCTACACCTTC

D gene: TRBD1
CDR3 length: 16
V gene: TRBV2
J gene: TRBJ1-1
clone size: -
CDR3 protein: CASTRTGGSQGTEAFF
CDR3 DNA: TGTGCCAGCACTCGGACAGGGGGTAGTCAGGGCACTGAAGCTTTCTTT

D gene: TRBD2
CDR3 length: 12
V gene: TRBV15
J gene: TRBJ2-5
clone size: -
CDR3 protein: CATRSDRGAQYF
CDR3 DNA: TGTGCCACCAGGTCAGATCGGGGGGCCCAGTACTTC

D gene: TRBD2
CDR3 length: 16
V gene: TRBV5-1
J gene: TRBJ2-5
clone size: -
CDR3 protein: CASSSRTSGRSGTQYF
CDR3 DNA: TGCGCCAGCAGCTCCAGGACTAGCGGGAGGTCAGGGACCCAGTACTTC